This T cell receptor (beta chain) was identified in a study of T cell responses to AZD1222 COVID-19 vaccine. Study background: Recipients boosted at about 4 weeks or about 12 weeks are pooled. The study's findings and limits: Vaccine-related CD4 TCRs covered spike, predominating at 160-218 and 743-854. Reportedly, nearly half the spike-specific TCRs target unmutated variant regions. Donors, mostly white British, included more females; clonal diversity was possibly underestimated.

Germline loops: CDR1 LNHDA, CDR2 SQIVND (reference sequence). V lost 1 base to trimming and J lost 7 bases; unmatched junction nucleotides: 3. There are 16 residues in the CDR3. Produced via immunoSEQ multiplex PCR; TCRdb's table is partial and in-frame only. The repertoire includes more than 45,000 clones, about 81% of them detected once, and 25% to 30% sits in the top ten. Notes on this clone: Its antigen is not identified.

The rearrangement links TRBV19 to TRBJ2-1; 14 nucleotides match TRBD2. The TCR comes from an adult in good health. This specimen was peripheral blood, taken on day 0 of AZD1222 vaccination. CDR3 region: CASSIGLAGGPNEQFF. The CDR3 bases are TGTGCCAGTAGTATAGGACTAGCGGGAGGGCCTAATGAGCAGTTCTTC.